This T cell receptor (beta chain) was sequenced for a study of T cell changes during pregnancy in multiple sclerosis (dated by TCRdb to about 2019). About the full investigation: In women with multiple sclerosis, the researchers looked at how the T cell repertoire shifted as pregnancy progressed.

This clone has just one count. Its recognized antigen is unknown. One base away there is no much larger clone; base qualities are not given. V is reduced by 5 bases and J by 13 bases, leaving a spacing of 15 bases between them. From the cysteine up to the phenylalanine, the CDR3 has a length of 13 residues. The sequence is cut down to CDR3 DNA, 39 bases in frame from base 1. CDR1 and CDR2 (PRHDT, FYEKMQ) derive from the germline V gene (reference sequence). The method behind the library was the immunoSEQ multiplex PCR assay. In its TCRdb copy, this immuneACCESS table keeps in-frame sequences only and misses some clones. Where compared with another copy, unresolved V genes explain less than half of these, and the others have no known cause. The sample table contains around 33,000 clones; only one count was recorded for around nine tenths of them. Of the sample, 3.5% to 4% is held by the ten largest clones.

The rearrangement joined TRBV13 to TRBJ1-6; the D gene is perhaps TRBD1, on 5 matching bases. Sample: CD8+ T cells from peripheral blood mononuclear cells, taken in the third trimester of pregnancy. This TCR came from a female donor with multiple sclerosis, enrolled in a pregnancy study. In nucleotide form, the sequence is TGTGCCAGCAGCCTCCCTACGGGGGAGCCCCTCCACTTT. Protein translation: CASSLPTGEPLHF.